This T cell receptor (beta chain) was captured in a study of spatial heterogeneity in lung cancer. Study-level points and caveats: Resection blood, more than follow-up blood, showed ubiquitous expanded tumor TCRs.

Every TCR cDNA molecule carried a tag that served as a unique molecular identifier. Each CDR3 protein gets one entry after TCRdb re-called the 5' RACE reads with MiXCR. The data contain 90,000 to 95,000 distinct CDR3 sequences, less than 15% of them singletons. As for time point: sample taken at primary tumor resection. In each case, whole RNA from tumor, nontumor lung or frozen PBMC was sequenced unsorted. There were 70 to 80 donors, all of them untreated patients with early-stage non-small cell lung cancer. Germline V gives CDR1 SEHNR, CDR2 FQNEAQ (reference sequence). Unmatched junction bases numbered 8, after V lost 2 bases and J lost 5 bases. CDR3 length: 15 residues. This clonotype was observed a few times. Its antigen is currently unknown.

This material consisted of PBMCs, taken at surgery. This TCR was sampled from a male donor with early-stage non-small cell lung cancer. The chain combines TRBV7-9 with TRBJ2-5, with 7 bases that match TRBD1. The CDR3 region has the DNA TGTGCCAGCAGCTTAAAAGGGGGCGTTCGGGAGACCCAGTACTTC. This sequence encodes CASSLKGGVRETQYF.